Ten or more counts support the clone carrying this T cell receptor (beta chain). These data belong to a study of CD8 T cells in ankylosing spondylitis. TCRdb independently ran MiXCR on the 5' RACE reads; one entry per CDR3 protein. The data show 200,000 or so distinct CDR3 sequences, with around 24% seen just once and about 6.9% held by the top ten. With 0 bases removed from V and 3 bases from J, the gap between germline ends came to 15 bases. This CDR3 region has 17 residues. CDR1 is SGHKS and CDR2 is YYEKEE in the germline V gene (reference sequence). The chain has TRBV5-5 and TRBJ2-2, with D perhaps TRBD1 (5 bases). Sequenced: blood, either unsorted or a sorted T cell fraction (not recorded which). This sequence originates from a male donor with ankylosing spondylitis or in good health (not recorded which). Here the CDR3 DNA reads TGTGCCAGCAGCTTGGAAGGGGTGGTTTCGTACACCGGGGAGCTGTTTTTT. Translated, it gives CASSLEGVVSYTGELFF. The full variable domain, rest sourced from reference TRBV5-5 and TRBJ2-2, is DAGVTQSPTHLIKTRGQQVTLRCSPISGHKSVSWYQQVLGQGPQFIFQYYEKEERGRGNFPDRFSARQFPNYSSELNVNALLLGDSALYLCASSLEGVVSYTGELFFGEGSRLTVL.